The 21 T cell receptor beta chains below all came from one sample that was sequenced in a study of CD8+CD57+ T cells in acquired aplastic anemia. TCR beta VDJ and CDR3 were profiled, and genomic DNA was the template. MiXCR, run by TCRdb on the reads, gives a single entry per CDR3 protein. The sample contains about 160,000 distinct CDR3 sequences, approximately 40% of which appear only once. The sample comprised sorted CD4+, CD8+, or CD8+CD57+ T cells (not recorded which) from PBMCs. The receptor source for this set is a human donor in good health.

This clonotype was observed at least ten times. This chain joins TRBV2 and TRBJ2-7; 7 positions agree with TRBD1. The CDR3 is 14 amino acids. Unmatched junction bases numbered 8, after V lost 7 bases and J lost 2 bases. Germline-derived CDR1 and CDR2 are SNHLY and FYNNEI. The DNA for the CDR3 is TGTGCCAGCAAGCCGGACAGGAGTACCTACGAGCAGTACTTC. As protein: CASKPDRSTYEQYF.

The chain joins TRBV11-2 to TRBJ2-7; D is unclear. Per germline, CDR1 SGHAT and CDR2 FQNNGV. The CDR3 contains 13 residues. V was clipped by 5 bases and J by 7 bases, with 15 bases between them. Here the CDR3 DNA reads TGTGCCAGCAGCCCTCTGGGGTCTCGGGAGCAGTACTTC. It codes for CASSPLGSREQYF.

Ten or more counts support this clonotype. This rearrangement joins TRBV25-1 to TRBJ1-1; D might be TRBD1 (5 bases). V lost 2 bases to trimming and J lost 3 bases, with 16 bases between them. CDR3 length: 16 amino acids. Germline V gene sequence: CDR1 MGHDK, CDR2 SYGVNS. The CDR3 nucleotides are TGTGCCAGCAGTGAAGGGGGTACGGCCCCGGACACTGAAGCTTTCTTT. Translating gives CASSEGGTAPDTEAFF.

This clonotype was observed many times. The chain has TRBV12-3 or TRBV12-4 and TRBJ1-4; no clear D. V lost 4 bases and J lost 7, with 13 bases in between. The CDR3 covers 14 residues. The CDR3 sequence is CASSSGREIEKLFF. CDR3 DNA sequence: TGTGCCAGCAGTTCCGGTCGAGAGATTGAAAAACTGTTTTTT.

The CDR3: CASSATSSGELFF. The CDR3, as DNA: TGTGCCAGCTCAGCCACTAGTTCCGGGGAGCTGTTTTTT. The rearrangement joins TRBV18 to TRBJ2-2; TRBD2 might be the D (5 bases). Germline V gene sequence: CDR1 KGHSH, CDR2 LQKENI. The CDR3 is 13 residues long. V was shortened by 5 bases and J by 6 bases, with 10 bases between the two germline ends.

The CDR3 DNA follows: TGTGCCACCAGTGATTTCGGTGAGCAGTACTTC. Its protein product is CATSDFGEQYF. The V and J genes are TRBV24-1 and TRBJ2-7, with D unclear. This CDR3 has 11 residues. Germline V gene data show CDR1 as KGHDR and CDR2 as SFDVKD. Trimming took off 1 base at V and 7 bases at J, with 4 bases between the two ends.

The chain has TRBV19 and TRBJ2-3, with TRBD1 as a possible D gene (5 bases). Germline CDR1 LNHDA, CDR2 SQIVND (reference sequence). V was pared by 0 bases and J by 6 bases, with 7 bases between. The CDR3 is 13 residues long. The chain's CDR3 is CASSIERGDTQYF. DNA of the CDR3: TGTGCCAGTAGTATAGAAAGGGGTGATACGCAGTATTTT.

This sequence joins TRBV4-3 and TRBJ2-7; 10 bases match TRBD1. The V and J ends lost 4 bases and 10 bases, in that order; junction bases with no gene match: 10. The CDR3 loop spans 14 amino acids. Germline V gene data show CDR1 as LGHNA and CDR2 as YSLEER. CDR3 in amino acids: CASSPTDRGAAQYF. The DNA of the CDR3 is TGCGCCAGCAGCCCAACGGACAGGGGGGCAGCCCAGTACTTC.

The DNA of the CDR3 is TGTGCCAGCTCACCAGGGGGTCCTGGGCTCGAGCAGTACTTC. Translating it yields CASSPGGPGLEQYF. This rearrangement joins TRBV18 to TRBJ2-7, with D tentatively TRBD1 or TRBD2 (5 bases each). Germline CDR1 KGHSH, CDR2 LQKENI. The CDR3 loop spans 14 amino acids. Trimming stripped 2 bases from V and 6 bases from J, with 14 bases between.

The table lists this clonotype with many counts. This chain links TRBV20-1 with TRBJ1-6, with 7 bases matching TRBD1. V shed 0 bases, J shed 6 bases, and the junction held 8 bases outside the gene matches. Germline values: CDR1 DFQATT, CDR2 SNEGSKA (reference sequence). The CDR3 is made up of 16 amino acids. Here the CDR3 DNA reads TGCAGTGCTAGAGATCAGGGACAGAGTTTTAATTCACCCCTCCACTTT. Amino acids: CSARDQGQSFNSPLHF.

This chain joins TRBV7-9 and TRBJ2-5, with a tentative D call TRBD2 (6 bases). V was trimmed by 4 bases and J by 5 bases, leaving 14 bases between them. Germline loops: CDR1 SEHNR, CDR2 FQNEAQ (reference sequence). The CDR3 has 14 residues. CDR3 region: CASSYLGGGETQYF. CDR3 DNA sequence: TGTGCCAGCAGCTATCTCGGAGGAGGGGAGACCCAGTACTTC. Full variable domain (outside the CDR3, taken from reference TRBV7-9 and TRBJ2-5): DTGVSQNPRHKITKRGQNVTFRCDPISEHNRLYWYRQTLGQGPEFLTYFQNEAQLEKSRLLSDRFSAERPKGSFSTLEIQRTEQGDSAMYLCASSYLGGGETQYFGPGTRLLVL.

This clonotype was seen repeatedly, ten times or more. The chain uses TRBV10-3 and TRBJ2-1, with 11 positions matching TRBD2. Trimming at V came to 1 base and at J to 0 bases, leaving 2 bases not matched to a gene. Germline CDR1 is ENHRY and CDR2 is SYGVKD. The CDR3 totals 17 residues. CDR3 bases: TGTGCCATCAGTGAGTTGGGACTAGCGGTCTCCTACAATGAGCAGTTCTTC. Protein sequence: CAISELGLAVSYNEQFF.

V is TRBV7-2 and J is TRBJ1-1; weak D call: TRBD1 (5 bases). V lost 1 base and J lost 5, with 8 bases in between. The CDR3 spans 13 residues. Germline CDR1 and CDR2: SGHTA and FQGNSA. This CDR3 reads CASSLEAGTEAFF. The CDR3 nucleotides read TGTGCCAGCAGCTTAGAGGCAGGGACTGAAGCTTTCTTT.

The table lists this clonotype with many counts. V usage is TRBV19 and J usage is TRBJ1-3; tentatively, D is TRBD1 (5 bases). The CDR3 is 15 residues long. Trimming pared 3 bases from V and 0 bases from J, leaving 9 bases between. From germline, CDR1 is LNHDA and CDR2 SQIVND (reference sequence). DNA for the CDR3: TGTGCCAGTAGTATGGACAACCTCTCTGGAAACACCATATATTTT. Its translation is CASSMDNLSGNTIYF. The full variable domain, in which reference TRBV19 and TRBJ1-3 provide the parts outside the CDR3, is DGGITQSPKYLFRKEGQNVTLSCEQNLNHDAMYWYRQDPGQGLRLIYYSQIVNDFQKGDIAEGYSVSREKKESFPLTVTSAQKNPTAFYLCASSMDNLSGNTIYFGEGSWLTVV.

Relative to its sample, this clonotype is medium-sized. The rearrangement links TRBV7-9 to TRBJ2-7; 7 nucleotides line up with TRBD2. The V gene end was trimmed by 3 bases and the J gene end by 5 bases; junction bases not matched to a gene: 7. Germline V gene lookup returns CDR1 SEHNR and CDR2 FQNEAQ (reference sequence). This CDR3 comprises 14 residues. CDR3 sequence: CASSLAGEWDEQYF. The CDR3 DNA follows: TGTGCCAGCAGCTTGGCGGGGGAATGGGACGAGCAGTACTTC.

J is TRBJ1-6 and V is TRBV18; a weak D match, TRBD1 (5 bases). The V end was cut by 6 bases, the J end by 6 bases, with 18 bases between. The germline V gene has CDR1 KGHSH and CDR2 LQKENI. The CDR3 is 16 amino acids. The CDR3 nucleotides read TGTGCCAGCTCCCCCTGGGACGCAACCCCTAATTCACCCCTCCACTTT. This sequence encodes CASSPWDATPNSPLHF.

This clonotype was detected many times. The chain couples TRBV6-1 to TRBJ1-1; D not resolved. The CDR3 is made up of 15 amino acids. Germline lookup yields CDR1 MNHNS and CDR2 SASEGT. The germline V and J ends were trimmed by 3 bases and 4 bases, with 15 bases remaining between them. Here the CDR3 reads CASSDTAKEVTEAFF. Here the CDR3 DNA reads TGTGCCAGCAGTGATACCGCAAAGGAGGTCACTGAAGCTTTCTTT.

In DNA, the CDR3 is TGCGCCAGCAGCCAGCGAATTGGACTAGCGGACAATGAGCAGTTCTTC. Its protein product is CASSQRIGLADNEQFF. The genes are TRBV4-3 and TRBJ2-1; 10 bases agree with TRBD2. This CDR3 spans 16 amino acids. CDR1 is LGHNA, CDR2 YSLEER, per germline. The J segment lost 5 bases and the V segment lost 3 bases, leaving 7 bases of the junction unmatched.

This chain links TRBV9 with TRBJ2-1; weak D call: TRBD2 (5 bases). Germline V lookup: CDR1 SGDLS, CDR2 YYNGEE. This CDR3 has 12 amino acids. Trimming left V 2 bases short and J 5 bases short, with 5 bases between. The CDR3 loop reads CASSVSDNEQFF. CDR3 bases: TGTGCCAGCAGCGTTAGCGACAATGAGCAGTTCTTC. The whole variable domain, remainder taken from reference TRBV9 and TRBJ2-1, is DSGVTQTPKHLITATGQRVTLRCSPRSGDLSVYWYQQSLDQGLQFLIQYYNGEERAKGNILERFSAQQFPDLHSELNLSSLELGDSALYFCASSVSDNEQFFGPGTRLTVL.

The chain carries TRBV20-1 and TRBJ1-2; TRBD1 matches at 8 bases. The junction had 7 bases not matched to a gene; V was cut back by 6 bases and J by 7 bases. The CDR3 consists of 12 residues. Germline CDR1 DFQATT, CDR2 SNEGSKA (reference sequence). CDR3 region: CSALGGTGGYTF. The CDR3 DNA is TGCAGTGCCCTCGGAGGGACAGGTGGCTACACCTTC.

The rearrangement joins TRBV24-1 to TRBJ2-6; D is ambiguous. Trimming took off 5 bases at V and 2 bases at J, with 6 bases between the two ends. Germline CDR1 KGHDR, CDR2 SFDVKD. This CDR3 is built from 14 residues. The CDR3 region has the DNA TGTGCCACCAGTGCTGAACCTGGGGCCAACGTCCTGACTTTC. Amino acids: CATSAEPGANVLTF.